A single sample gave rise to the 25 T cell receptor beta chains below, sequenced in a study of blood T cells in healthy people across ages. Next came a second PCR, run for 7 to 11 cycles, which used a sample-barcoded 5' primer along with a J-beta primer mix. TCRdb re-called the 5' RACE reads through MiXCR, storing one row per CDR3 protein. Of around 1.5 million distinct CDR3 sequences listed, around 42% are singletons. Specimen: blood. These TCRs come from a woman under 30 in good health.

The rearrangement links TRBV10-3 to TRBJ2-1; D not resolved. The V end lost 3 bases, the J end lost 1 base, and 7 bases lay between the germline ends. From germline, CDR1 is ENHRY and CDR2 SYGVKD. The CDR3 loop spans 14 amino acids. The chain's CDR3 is CAISEWLSYNEQFF. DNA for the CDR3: TGTGCCATCAGTGAATGGCTTTCCTACAATGAGCAGTTCTTC.

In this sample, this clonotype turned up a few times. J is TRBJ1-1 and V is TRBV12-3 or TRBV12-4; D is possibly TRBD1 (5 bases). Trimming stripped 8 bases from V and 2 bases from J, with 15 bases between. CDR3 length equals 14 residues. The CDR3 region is CASRTHGGNTEAFF. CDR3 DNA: TGTGCCAGCCGGACCCATGGGGGTAACACTGAAGCTTTCTTT.

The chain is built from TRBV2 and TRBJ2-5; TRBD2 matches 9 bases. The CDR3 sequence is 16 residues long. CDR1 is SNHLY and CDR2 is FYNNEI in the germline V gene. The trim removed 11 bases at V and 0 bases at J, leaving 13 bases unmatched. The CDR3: CALIPTSGLYQETQYF. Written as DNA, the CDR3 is TGTGCCTTAATCCCGACTAGCGGTTTGTACCAAGAGACCCAGTACTTC.

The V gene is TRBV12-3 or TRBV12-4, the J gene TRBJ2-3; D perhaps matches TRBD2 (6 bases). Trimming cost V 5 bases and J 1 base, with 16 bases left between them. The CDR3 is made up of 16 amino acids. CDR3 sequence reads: CASSPHSGLGTDTQYF. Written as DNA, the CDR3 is TGTGCCAGCAGTCCACATAGCGGTCTTGGCACAGATACGCAGTATTTT.

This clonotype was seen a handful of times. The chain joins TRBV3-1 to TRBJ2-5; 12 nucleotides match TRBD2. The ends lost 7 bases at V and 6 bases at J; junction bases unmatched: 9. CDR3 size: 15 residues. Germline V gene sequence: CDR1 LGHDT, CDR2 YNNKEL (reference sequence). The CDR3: CASITSGGSLKTQYF. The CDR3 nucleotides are TGTGCCAGCATCACTAGCGGGGGGTCGTTGAAGACCCAGTACTTC.

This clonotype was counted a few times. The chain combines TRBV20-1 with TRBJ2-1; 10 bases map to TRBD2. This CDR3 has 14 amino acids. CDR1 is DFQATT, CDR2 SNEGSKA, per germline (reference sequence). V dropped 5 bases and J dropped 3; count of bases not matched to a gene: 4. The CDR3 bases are TGCAGTGCTGTAGCGGGGGGATTCTACAATGAGCAGTTCTTC. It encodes CSAVAGGFYNEQFF.

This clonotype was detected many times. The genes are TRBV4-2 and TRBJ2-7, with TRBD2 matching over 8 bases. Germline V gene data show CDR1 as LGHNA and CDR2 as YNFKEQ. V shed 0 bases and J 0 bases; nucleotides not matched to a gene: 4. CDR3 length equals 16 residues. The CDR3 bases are TGTGCCAGCAGCCAAGATGCCACTAGCGGCTCCTACGAGCAGTACTTC. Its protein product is CASSQDATSGSYEQYF.

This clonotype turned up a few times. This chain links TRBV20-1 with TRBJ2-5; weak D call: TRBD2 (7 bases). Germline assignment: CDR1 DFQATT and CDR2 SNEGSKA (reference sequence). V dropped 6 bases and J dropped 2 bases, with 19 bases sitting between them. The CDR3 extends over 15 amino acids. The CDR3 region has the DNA TGCAGTGCCATGGGGGGGAGGGGACATCAAGAGACCCAGTACTTC. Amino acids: CSAMGGRGHQETQYF.

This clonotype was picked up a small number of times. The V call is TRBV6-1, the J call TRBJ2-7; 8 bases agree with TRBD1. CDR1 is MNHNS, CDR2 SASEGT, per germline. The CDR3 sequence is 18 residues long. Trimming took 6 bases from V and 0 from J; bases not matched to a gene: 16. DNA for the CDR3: TGTGCCAGCAGCTCCCGCCCCGGACAGGGCGGCCTCTCCTACGAGCAGTACTTC. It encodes CASSSRPGQGGLSYEQYF.

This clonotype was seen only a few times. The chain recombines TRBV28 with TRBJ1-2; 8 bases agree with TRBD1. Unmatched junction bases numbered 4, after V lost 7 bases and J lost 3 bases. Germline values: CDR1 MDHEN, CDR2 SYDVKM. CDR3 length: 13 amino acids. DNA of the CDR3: TGTGCCAGCACACAGGGGGGCGACTATGGCTACACCTTC. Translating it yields CASTQGGDYGYTF.

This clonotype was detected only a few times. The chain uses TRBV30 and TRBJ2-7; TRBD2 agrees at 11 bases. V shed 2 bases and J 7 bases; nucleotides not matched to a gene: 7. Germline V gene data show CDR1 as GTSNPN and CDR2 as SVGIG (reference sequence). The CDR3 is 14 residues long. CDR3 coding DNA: TGTGCCTGGAGTTTAGCGGGAGGGCGGCGGGAGCAGTACTTC. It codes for CAWSLAGGRREQYF.

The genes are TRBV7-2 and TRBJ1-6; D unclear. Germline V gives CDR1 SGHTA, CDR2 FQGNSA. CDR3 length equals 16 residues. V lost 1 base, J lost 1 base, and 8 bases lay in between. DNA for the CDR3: TGTGCCAGCAGCTTAGGGGCGGGTTCCTATAATTCACCCCTCCACTTT. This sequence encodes CASSLGAGSYNSPLHF.

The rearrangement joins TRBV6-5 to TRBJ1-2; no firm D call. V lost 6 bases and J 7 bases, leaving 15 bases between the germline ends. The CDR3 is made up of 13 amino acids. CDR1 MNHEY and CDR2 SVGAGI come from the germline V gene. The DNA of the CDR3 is TGTGCCAGCAGGCCCGGGCCGGTGGTTGGCTACACCTTC. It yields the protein CASRPGPVVGYTF.

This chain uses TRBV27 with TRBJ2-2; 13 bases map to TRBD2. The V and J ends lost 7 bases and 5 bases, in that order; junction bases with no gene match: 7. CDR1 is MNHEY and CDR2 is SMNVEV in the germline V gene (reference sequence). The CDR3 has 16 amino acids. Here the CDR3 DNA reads TGTGCCAGCACCGACGGACTAGCGGGAGTAACCGGGGAGCTGTTTTTT. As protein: CASTDGLAGVTGELFF.

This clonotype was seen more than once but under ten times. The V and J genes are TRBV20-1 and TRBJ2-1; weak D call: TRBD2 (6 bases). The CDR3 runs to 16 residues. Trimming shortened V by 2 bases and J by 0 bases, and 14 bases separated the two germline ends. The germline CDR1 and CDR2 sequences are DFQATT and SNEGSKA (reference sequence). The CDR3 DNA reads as TGCAGTGCTAGATGGCGGGGTGCAAGCTCCTACAATGAGCAGTTCTTC. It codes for CSARWRGASSYNEQFF.

The DNA for the CDR3 is TGCGCCAGCAGCTCCGACAGTTTCGGAAACACCATATATTTT. Its translation: CASSSDSFGNTIYF. J is TRBJ1-3 and V is TRBV5-1, with a weak D call TRBD1 (5 bases). V lost 3 bases, J lost 4 bases, and 11 bases lay in between. Germline CDR1 reads SGHRS; CDR2 reads YFSETQ. The CDR3 has 14 residues.

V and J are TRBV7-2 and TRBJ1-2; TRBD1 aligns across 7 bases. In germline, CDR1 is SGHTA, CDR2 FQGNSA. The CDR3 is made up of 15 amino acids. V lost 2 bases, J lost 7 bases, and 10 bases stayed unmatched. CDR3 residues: CASSLYSDRESGYTF. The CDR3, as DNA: TGTGCCAGCAGCTTATATTCAGACAGGGAGAGTGGCTACACCTTC.

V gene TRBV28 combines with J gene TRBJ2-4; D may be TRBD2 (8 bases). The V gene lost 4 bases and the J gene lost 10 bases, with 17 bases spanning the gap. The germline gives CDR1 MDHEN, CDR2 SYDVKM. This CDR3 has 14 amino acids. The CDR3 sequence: CASSWGQRGNIQYF. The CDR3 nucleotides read TGTGCCAGCAGTTGGGGACAGCGGGGGAATATTCAGTACTTC.

The CDR3 sequence is CASSDTPGTDTQYF. The DNA of the CDR3 is TGTGCCAGCAGTGACACCCCGGGCACAGATACGCAGTATTTT. The V gene is TRBV6-4, the J gene TRBJ2-3; D is unclear. V was trimmed by 2 bases and J by 1 base, leaving 7 bases between them. CDR1 is MRHNA and CDR2 is SNTAGT in the germline V gene. The CDR3 consists of 14 residues.

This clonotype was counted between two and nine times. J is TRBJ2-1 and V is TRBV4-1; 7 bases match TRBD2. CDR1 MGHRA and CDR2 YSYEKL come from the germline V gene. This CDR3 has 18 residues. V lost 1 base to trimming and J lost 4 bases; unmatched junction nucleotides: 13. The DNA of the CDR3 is TGCGCCAGCAGCCAAGGCTGGGCATTGGGGGGGAGTTACAATGAGCAGTTCTTC. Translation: CASSQGWALGGSYNEQFF.

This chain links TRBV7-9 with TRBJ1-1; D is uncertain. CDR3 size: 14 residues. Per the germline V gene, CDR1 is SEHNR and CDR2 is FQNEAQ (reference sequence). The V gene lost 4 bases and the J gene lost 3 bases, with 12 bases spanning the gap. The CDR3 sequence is CASSSIDWDTEAFF. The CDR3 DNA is TGTGCCAGCAGCTCCATTGACTGGGACACTGAAGCTTTCTTT.

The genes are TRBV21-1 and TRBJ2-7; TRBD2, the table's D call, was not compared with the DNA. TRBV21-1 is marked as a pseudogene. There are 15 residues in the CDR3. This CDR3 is CASSNRTSCSYERYF. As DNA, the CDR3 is TGTGCCAGCAGCAATCGGACTTCCTGCTCCTACGAGCGGTACTTC.

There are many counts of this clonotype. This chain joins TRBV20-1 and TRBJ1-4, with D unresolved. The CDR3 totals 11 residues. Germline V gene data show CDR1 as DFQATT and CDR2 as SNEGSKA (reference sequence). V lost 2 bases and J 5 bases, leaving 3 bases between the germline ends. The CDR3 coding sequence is TGCAGTGCTAGACTAAATGAAAAACTGTTTTTT. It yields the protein CSARLNEKLFF.

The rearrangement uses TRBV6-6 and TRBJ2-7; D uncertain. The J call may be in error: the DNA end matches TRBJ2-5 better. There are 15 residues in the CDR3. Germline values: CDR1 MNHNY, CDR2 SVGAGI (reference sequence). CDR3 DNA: TGTGCCAGCAGTTACCCTGTGACTTTCACGGAGACCCAGTACTTC. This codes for CASSYPVTFTETQYF.

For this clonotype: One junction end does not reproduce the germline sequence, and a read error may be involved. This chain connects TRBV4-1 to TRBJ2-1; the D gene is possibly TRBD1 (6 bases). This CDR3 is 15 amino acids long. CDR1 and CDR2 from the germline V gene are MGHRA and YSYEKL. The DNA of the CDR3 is TGCGCCAGCAGTCAAGGGGGATCGGGGTTCGATGAGCAGTTCTTC. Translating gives CASSQGGSGFDEQFF.